This is a list of T cell receptor beta chains from one sample in a study of T cell changes during pregnancy in multiple sclerosis. Only in-frame clones appear in the TCRdb table, and some are missing; sequencing was by immunoSEQ multiplex PCR. The sample lists about 22,000 clones; 90% to 95% were seen once. Sample: CD4+ T cells from peripheral blood mononuclear cells, taken after pregnancy. The receptors were sampled from a female donor in good health, enrolled as a control in a pregnancy study. Both conserved end residues are part of each CDR3. A D gene is named only where the DNA matches it firmly. Size values are once, few and many counts, or a class for expanded clones, and some rows have none.

size,V,J,D,CDR3,DNA
NA,TRBV28,TRBJ2-2,NA,CASRERTGELFF,TGTGCCAGCAGGGAGCGCACCGGGGAGCTGTTTTTT
NA,TRBV2,TRBJ2-7,NA,CASSEGWSNSPNEQYF,TGTGCCAGCAGTGAAGGATGGTCCAACTCTCCCAACGAGCAGTACTTC
NA,TRBV7-2,TRBJ2-7,NA,CASSFQGNTYEQYF,TGTGCCAGCAGCTTTCAGGGGAACACGTACGAGCAGTACTTC
NA,TRBV10-1,TRBJ2-1,NA,CASSDRRGSDEQFF,TGCGCCAGCAGTGACCGCAGGGGTAGTGATGAGCAGTTCTTC
NA,TRBV7-2,TRBJ1-1,NA,CASSWRVNTEAFF,TGTGCCAGCAGCTGGAGGGTGAACACTGAAGCTTTCTTT
NA,TRBV30,TRBJ2-3,NA,CAWRILSRDTQYF,TGTGCCTGGCGTATACTCTCAAGAGATACGCAGTATTTT
NA,TRBV6-6,TRBJ1-1,TRBD1,CASSSPGQQNTEAFF,TGTGCCAGCAGTTCCCCGGGACAGCAGAACACTGAAGCTTTCTTT
NA,TRBV12-5,TRBJ1-2,TRBD1,CASVTGQGRGYTF,TGTGCTAGTGTCACCGGACAGGGTCGTGGCTACACCTTC
NA,TRBV11-3,TRBJ2-1,TRBD2,CASSIQLAGANEQFF,TGTGCCAGCAGCATCCAACTAGCGGGAGCCAATGAGCAGTTCTTC
NA,TRBV7-2,TRBJ1-5,NA,CASSLDVGGQPQHF,TGTGCCAGCAGCTTAGATGTCGGGGGACAGCCCCAGCATTTT
NA,TRBV4-1,TRBJ2-4,TRBD1,CASSQDRWDRVSKNIQYF,TGCGCCAGCAGCCAAGATCGGTGGGACAGGGTGTCCAAAAACATTCAGTACTTC
NA,TRBV28,TRBJ2-5,NA,CASSFWAGQETQYF,TGTGCCAGCAGTTTCTGGGCGGGACAAGAGACCCAGTACTTC
NA,TRBV9,TRBJ2-1,TRBD2,CASSVVTSGGTTYNEQFF,TGTGCCAGCAGCGTAGTGACTAGCGGGGGGACCACGTACAATGAGCAGTTCTTC
NA,TRBV7-9,TRBJ1-3,NA,CASSLAEVFSDF,TGTGCCAGCAGCTTAGCGGAGGTCTTCTCGGATTTT
NA,TRBV6-6,TRBJ2-7,TRBD1,CASSYSGQIAYEQYF,TGTGCCAGCAGTTACTCGGGACAGATTGCTTACGAGCAGTACTTC
NA,TRBV19,TRBJ2-6,NA,CASSMVLSSGANVLTF,TGTGCCAGTAGTATGGTACTGAGCTCTGGGGCCAACGTCCTGACTTTC
few,TRBV5-1,TRBJ2-1,NA,CASSVLGNEQFF,TGCGCCAGCAGCGTCCTAGGCAATGAGCAGTTCTTC
NA,TRBV11-3,TRBJ2-3,TRBD2,CASKGCVAGGTDTQYF,TGTGCCAGTAAAGGTTGTGTGGCGGGGGGCACAGATACGCAGTATTTT
NA,TRBV2,TRBJ2-1,NA,CASSEERKQFF,TGTGCCAGCAGTGAGGAGCGGAAGCAGTTCTTC
few,TRBV2,TRBJ1-5,TRBD1,CASKGQVEKPQHF,TGTGCCAGCAAAGGACAGGTAGAAAAGCCCCAGCATTTT
NA,TRBV29-1,TRBJ2-1,TRBD2,CSAPGLVINEQFF,TGCAGCGCTCCGGGACTAGTAATCAATGAGCAGTTCTTC
once,TRBV18,TRBJ2-3,NA,CASSPRQRASHADTQYF,TGTGCCAGCTCACCACGCCAGCGGGCTTCCCATGCAGATACGCAGTATTTT
NA,TRBV5-5,TRBJ2-5,NA,CASSGQWETQYF,TGTGCCAGCAGTGGACAGTGGGAGACCCAGTACTTC
NA,TRBV4-2,TRBJ2-1,TRBD2,CASSRKMREVIAGGFYNEQFF,TGTGCCAGCAGCCGCAAGATGCGCGAGGTAATAGCGGGAGGTTTCTACAATGAGCAGTTCTTC
NA,TRBV5-4,TRBJ1-2,TRBD1,CASSEPGQGFNYGYTF,TGTGCCAGCAGCGAGCCGGGACAGGGATTTAATTATGGCTACACCTTC
NA,TRBV19,TRBJ1-1,NA,CASSLPAENTEAFF,TGTGCCAGTAGTCTACCTGCCGAGAACACTGAAGCTTTCTTT
NA,TRBV4-3,TRBJ2-3,NA,CASSQVGLASDTQYF,TGCGCCAGCAGCCAAGTAGGGCTAGCGTCGGATACGCAGTATTTT
NA,TRBV5-6,TRBJ1-4,NA,CASSLGRPNEKLFF,TGTGCCAGCAGCTTAGGCAGGCCGAATGAAAAACTGTTTTTT
NA,TRBV15,TRBJ2-2,NA,CATSREQSPNTGELFF,TGTGCCACCAGCAGAGAACAGAGCCCGAACACCGGGGAGCTGTTTTTT
NA,TRBV6-5,TRBJ2-1,NA,CASTSQDEQFF,TGTGCCAGCACCTCCCAGGATGAGCAGTTCTTC
once,TRBV10-2,TRBJ2-5,TRBD1,CASSQGTGWQTQYF,TGCGCCAGCAGTCAAGGGACAGGGTGGCAGACCCAGTACTTC
NA,TRBV29-1,TRBJ2-1,TRBD1,CSVEQGASYNEQFF,TGCAGCGTTGAACAGGGGGCCTCCTACAATGAGCAGTTCTTC
NA,TRBV10-3,TRBJ2-5,NA,CAISESGREETQYF,TGTGCCATCAGTGAGTCGGGCAGGGAAGAGACCCAGTACTTC
NA,TRBV5-1,TRBJ2-3,TRBD2,CASSWGGSTDTQYF,TGCGCCAGCAGCTGGGGGGGAAGCACAGATACGCAGTATTTT
NA,TRBV27,TRBJ2-1,TRBD2,CASSTGTRDYNEQFF,TGTGCCAGCAGTACCGGGACTAGAGACTACAATGAGCAGTTCTTC
NA,TRBV28,TRBJ2-1,TRBD2,CASSLLAGGSYNEQFF,TGTGCCAGCAGCCTGCTAGCGGGGGGCTCCTACAATGAGCAGTTCTTC
NA,TRBV6-5,TRBJ1-3,NA,CASSYSGGNSGNTIYF,TGTGCCAGCAGTTACTCGGGGGGTAACTCTGGAAACACCATATATTTT
few,TRBV7-2,TRBJ2-1,NA,CASSYRVASYNEQFF,TGTGCCAGCAGCTACAGGGTTGCCTCCTACAATGAGCAGTTCTTC
NA,TRBV6-5,TRBJ1-2,NA,CASSSSGTSYYGYTF,TGTGCCAGCAGTTCGTCGGGGACTTCATACTATGGCTACACCTTC
once,TRBV30,TRBJ1-1,TRBD1,CAWSPPDRDFF,TGTGCCTGGAGTCCCCCTGACAGGGATTTCTTT
NA,TRBV2,TRBJ2-5,NA,CASSPRQAGETQYF,TGTGCCAGCAGTCCTAGACAGGCCGGGGAGACCCAGTACTTC
NA,TRBV11-3,TRBJ2-1,NA,CASSPDSSYNEQFF,TGTGCCAGCAGCCCGGACTCCTCCTACAATGAGCAGTTCTTC
NA,TRBV6-5,TRBJ1-2,NA,CASSYSQGYYGYTF,TGTGCCAGCAGTTACAGCCAGGGGTACTATGGCTACACCTTC
few,TRBV7-9,TRBJ2-1,NA,CASSLVGGNEQFF,TGTGCCAGCAGCTTAGTTGGGGGGAATGAGCAGTTCTTC
once,TRBV30,TRBJ1-2,NA,CAWSPGVRLGYTF,TGTGCCTGGAGTCCGGGGGTACGCCTTGGCTACACCTTC
NA,TRBV15,TRBJ2-1,NA,CATSRVLGADSYNEQFF,TGTGCCACCAGCAGAGTACTGGGGGCCGACTCCTACAATGAGCAGTTCTTC